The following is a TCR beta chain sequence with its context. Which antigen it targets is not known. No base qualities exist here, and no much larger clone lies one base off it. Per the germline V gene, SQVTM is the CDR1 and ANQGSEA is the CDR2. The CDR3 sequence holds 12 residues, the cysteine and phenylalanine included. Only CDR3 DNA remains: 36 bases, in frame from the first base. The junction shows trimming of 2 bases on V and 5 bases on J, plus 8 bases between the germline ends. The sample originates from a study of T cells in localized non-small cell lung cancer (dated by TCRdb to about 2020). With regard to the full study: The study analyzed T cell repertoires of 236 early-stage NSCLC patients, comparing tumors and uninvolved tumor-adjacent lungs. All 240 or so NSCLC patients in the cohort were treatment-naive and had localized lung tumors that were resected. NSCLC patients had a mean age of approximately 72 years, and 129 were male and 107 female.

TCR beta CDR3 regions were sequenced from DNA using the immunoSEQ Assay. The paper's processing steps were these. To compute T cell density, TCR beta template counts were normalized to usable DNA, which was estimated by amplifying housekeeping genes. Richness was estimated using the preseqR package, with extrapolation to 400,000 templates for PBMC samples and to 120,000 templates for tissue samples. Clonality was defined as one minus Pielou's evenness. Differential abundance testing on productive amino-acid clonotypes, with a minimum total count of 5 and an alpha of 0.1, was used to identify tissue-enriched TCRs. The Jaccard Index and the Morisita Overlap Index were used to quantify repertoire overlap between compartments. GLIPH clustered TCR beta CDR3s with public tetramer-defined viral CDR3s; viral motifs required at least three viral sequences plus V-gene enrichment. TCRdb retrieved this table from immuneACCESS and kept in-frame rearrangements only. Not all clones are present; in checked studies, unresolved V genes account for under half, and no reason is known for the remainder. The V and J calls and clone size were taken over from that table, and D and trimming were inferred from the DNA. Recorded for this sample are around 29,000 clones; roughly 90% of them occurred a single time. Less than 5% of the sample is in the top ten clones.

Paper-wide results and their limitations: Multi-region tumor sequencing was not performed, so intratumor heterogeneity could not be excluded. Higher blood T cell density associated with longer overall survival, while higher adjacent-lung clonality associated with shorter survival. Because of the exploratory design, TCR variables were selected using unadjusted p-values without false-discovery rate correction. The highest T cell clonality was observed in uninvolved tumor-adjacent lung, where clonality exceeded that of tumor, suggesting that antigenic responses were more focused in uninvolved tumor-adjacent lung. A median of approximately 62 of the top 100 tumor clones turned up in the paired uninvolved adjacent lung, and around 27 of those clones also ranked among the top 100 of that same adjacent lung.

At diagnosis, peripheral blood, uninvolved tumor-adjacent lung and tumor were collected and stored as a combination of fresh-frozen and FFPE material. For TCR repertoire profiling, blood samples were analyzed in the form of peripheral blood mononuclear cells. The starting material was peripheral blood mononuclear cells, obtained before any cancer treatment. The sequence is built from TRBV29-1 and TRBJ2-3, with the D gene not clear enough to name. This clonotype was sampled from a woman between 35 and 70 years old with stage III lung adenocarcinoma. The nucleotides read TGCAGCGTTGAATGGAGTGGAGATACGCAGTATTTT. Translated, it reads CSVEWSGDTQYF.